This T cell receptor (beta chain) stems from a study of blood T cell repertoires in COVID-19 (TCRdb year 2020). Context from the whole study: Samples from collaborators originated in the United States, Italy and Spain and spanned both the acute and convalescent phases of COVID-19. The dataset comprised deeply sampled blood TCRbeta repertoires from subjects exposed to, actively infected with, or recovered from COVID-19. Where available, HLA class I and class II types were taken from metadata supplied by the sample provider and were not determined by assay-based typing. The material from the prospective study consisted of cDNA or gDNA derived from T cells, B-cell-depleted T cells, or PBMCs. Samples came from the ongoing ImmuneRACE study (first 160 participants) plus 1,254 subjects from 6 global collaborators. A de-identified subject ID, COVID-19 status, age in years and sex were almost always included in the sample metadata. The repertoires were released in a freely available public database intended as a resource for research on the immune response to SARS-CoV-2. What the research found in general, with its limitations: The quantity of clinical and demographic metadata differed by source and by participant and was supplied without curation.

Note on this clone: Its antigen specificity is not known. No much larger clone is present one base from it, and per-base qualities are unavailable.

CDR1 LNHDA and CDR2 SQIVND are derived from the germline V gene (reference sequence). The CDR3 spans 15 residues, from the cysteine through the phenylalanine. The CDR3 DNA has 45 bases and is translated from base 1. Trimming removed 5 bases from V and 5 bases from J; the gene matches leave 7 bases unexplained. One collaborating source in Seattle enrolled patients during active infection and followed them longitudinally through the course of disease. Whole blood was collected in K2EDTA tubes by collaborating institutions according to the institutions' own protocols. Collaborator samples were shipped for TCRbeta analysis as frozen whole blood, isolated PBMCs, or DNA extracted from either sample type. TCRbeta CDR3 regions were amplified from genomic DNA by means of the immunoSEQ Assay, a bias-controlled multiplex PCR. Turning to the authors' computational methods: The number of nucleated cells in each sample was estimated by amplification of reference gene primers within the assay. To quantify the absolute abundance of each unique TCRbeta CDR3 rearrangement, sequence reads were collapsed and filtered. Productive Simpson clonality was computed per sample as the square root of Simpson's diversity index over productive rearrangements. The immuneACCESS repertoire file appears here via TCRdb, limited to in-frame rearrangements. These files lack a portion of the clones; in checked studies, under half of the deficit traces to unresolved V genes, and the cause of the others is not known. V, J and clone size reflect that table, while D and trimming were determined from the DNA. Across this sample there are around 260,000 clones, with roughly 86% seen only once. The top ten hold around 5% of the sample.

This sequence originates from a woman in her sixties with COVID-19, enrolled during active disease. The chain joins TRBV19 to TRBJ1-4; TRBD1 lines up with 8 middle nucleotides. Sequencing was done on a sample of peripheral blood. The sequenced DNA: TGTGCCAGTAGTTGGGGACAGGCCCGGAATGAAAAACTGTTTTTT. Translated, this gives CASSWGQARNEKLFF.